This is a list of T cell receptor beta chains from one sample in a study of Ad26.COV2.S vaccination and SARS-CoV-2 variants. Libraries were prepared by immunoSEQ multiplex PCR; TCRdb keeps only in-frame clonotypes and omits some of them. The data contain 300,000 to 400,000 clones, less than 90% of them singletons. The starting material was peripheral blood, obtained in a trial of Ad26.COV2.S vaccine versus placebo. Every receptor here comes from a person between 18 and 65 years old who received the Ad26.COV2.S COVID-19 vaccine or a placebo. Both conserved end residues are part of each CDR3. The D gene is left open where the match is weak. Only some rows state a clone size, as once, few, many or a class for expanded clones.

j_call v_call clone_size d_call cdr3_length cdr3_nt cdr3_aa
TRBJ1-5 TRBV5-1 NA NA 15 TGCGCCAGCAGCTTGGCCGGGGGAAGCAATCAGCCCCAGCATTTT CASSLAGGSNQPQHF
TRBJ1-4 TRBV29-1 once TRBD1 15 TGCAGCGTTGAAGTTCAACAGGGGGCCCGAGAAAAACTGTTTTTT CSVEVQQGAREKLFF
TRBJ1-1 TRBV7-9 NA NA 12 TGTGCCAGCAGCTTTGACACCACTGAAGCTTTCTTT CASSFDTTEAFF
TRBJ1-1 TRBV7-8 few NA 15 TGTGCCAGCAGCTTATTGGCAGGCCAGGTGACTGAAGCTTTCTTT CASSLLAGQVTEAFF
TRBJ2-5 TRBV5-1 NA TRBD2 17 TGCGCCAGCAGCTACCCGACTAGCGGGATCAGTGCGGAGACCCAGTACTTC CASSYPTSGISAETQYF
TRBJ1-1 TRBV7-3 once TRBD1 15 TGTGCCAGCAGCTTAGTCGGACAGGGGGGTACTGAAGCTTTCTTT CASSLVGQGGTEAFF
TRBJ1-5 TRBV6-6 few NA 14 TGTGCCAGCAGTTACAGGGTAGAAAATCAGCCCCAGCATTTT CASSYRVENQPQHF
TRBJ1-1 TRBV27 NA NA 16 TGTGCCAGCAGTTCTTTCTTTGGAGGGCTGGACACTGAAGCTTTCTTT CASSSFFGGLDTEAFF
TRBJ2-7 TRBV12-5 NA NA 17 TGTGCTAGTGGTTTACGAGAACCGGGACATGACTCCTACGAGCAGTACTTC CASGLREPGHDSYEQYF
TRBJ2-7 TRBV28 NA TRBD1 15 TGTGCCAGCAGACCACCGGGACAGGGGAGCCACGAGCAGTACTTC CASRPPGQGSHEQYF
TRBJ2-5 TRBV6-6 NA NA 11 TGTGCCAGCAGTTACCAAGAGACCCAGTACTTC CASSYQETQYF
TRBJ2-2 TRBV11-3 once TRBD1 15 TGTGCCAGCAGCCCCGGGACAGGTCCAACCGGGGAGCTGTTTTTT CASSPGTGPTGELFF
TRBJ2-7 TRBV5-5 NA TRBD1 16 TGTGCCAGCAGCTTGGATTCGGGACAGCCATTCTACGAGCAGTACTTC CASSLDSGQPFYEQYF
TRBJ2-5 TRBV14 NA NA 14 TGTGCCAGCAGCCAAACAGGGTACCAAGAGACCCAGTACTTC CASSQTGYQETQYF
TRBJ2-3 TRBV5-4 NA NA 17 TGTGCCAGCAGCTTGCGGGCTTCAAGCCAGGGCACAGATACGCAGTATTTT CASSLRASSQGTDTQYF
TRBJ2-1 TRBV3-1/TRBV3-2 once TRBD2 15 TGTGCCAGCAGCCTGTCTAGCGGGGGGCACAATGAGCAGTTCTTC CASSLSSGGHNEQFF
TRBJ2-7 TRBV6-2/TRBV6-3 NA NA 14 TGTGCCAGCAGTAAGAGTTTTGAGTCCTACGAGCAGTACTTC CASSKSFESYEQYF
TRBJ2-1 TRBV7-3 NA TRBD1 15 TGTGCCAGCAGCTTAGCTGGACAGGGGTACAATGAGCAGTTCTTC CASSLAGQGYNEQFF
TRBJ2-2 TRBV5-5 NA NA 16 TGTGCCAGCAGCCCCCAATTTGGGGGTGGCACCGGGGAGCTGTTTTTT CASSPQFGGGTGELFF
TRBJ1-2 TRBV12-3/TRBV12-4 NA NA 10 TGTGCCAGCAGCCTGAAGGGCTACACCTTC CASSLKGYTF
TRBJ2-7 TRBV6-5 once NA 13 TGTGCCGTATCCGGGACGGAGGCCTACGAGCAGTACTTC CAVSGTEAYEQYF
TRBJ2-4 TRBV5-1 NA TRBD2 15 TGCGCCAGCGGACTAGATCCCGGGGCCAAAAACATTCAGTACTTC CASGLDPGAKNIQYF
TRBJ1-5 TRBV4-1 NA NA 17 TGCGCCAGCAGCCAAGATGCGAGCAGGGCCCGCAATCAGCCCCAGCATTTT CASSQDASRARNQPQHF
TRBJ2-4 TRBV18 NA NA 14 TGTGCCAGCTCGACCACAGTCGGGTGGAACATTCAGTACTTC CASSTTVGWNIQYF
TRBJ1-3 TRBV28 once NA 14 TGTGCCAGCAGTTTATATTCCTCTGGAAACACCATATATTTT CASSLYSSGNTIYF
TRBJ2-3 TRBV30 once NA 13 TGTGCCTGGAGTGTAGACGGCCGCGATACGCAGTATTTT CAWSVDGRDTQYF
TRBJ1-6 TRBV4-3 NA TRBD1 15 TGCGCCAGCAAGATCGCCGGGACAGTTAATTCACCCCTCCACTTT CASKIAGTVNSPLHF
TRBJ2-7 TRBV6-5 few NA 13 TGTGCCAGCACCCCGGGGACAATCTACGAGCAGTACTTC CASTPGTIYEQYF
TRBJ2-7 TRBV14 NA TRBD1 14 TGTGCCAGCAGCAAGACAGGGGGAGGTTACGAGCAGTACTTC CASSKTGGGYEQYF
TRBJ2-3 TRBV5-4 NA NA 17 TGTGCCAGCCGGCCTTTCACGGGGGCGGCCCCCACAGATACGCAGTATTTT CASRPFTGAAPTDTQYF
TRBJ2-1 TRBV25-1 few NA 11 TGTGCCAGCAGTGTGTGGGAAGAGCAGTTCTTC CASSVWEEQFF
TRBJ2-7 TRBV27 NA TRBD2 16 TGTGCCAGCAGTAGCCTAGCGGGAGGGCCTATTTACGAGCAGTACTTC CASSSLAGGPIYEQYF
TRBJ2-7 TRBV29-1 NA TRBD1 13 TGCAGCGCTCGGACAGGGTCGTCCTACGAGCAGTACTTC CSARTGSSYEQYF
TRBJ2-2 TRBV27 once NA 18 TGTGCCAGCAGTTTCCTCGGGTCCAAACTCACGAACACCGGGGAGCTGTTTTTT CASSFLGSKLTNTGELFF